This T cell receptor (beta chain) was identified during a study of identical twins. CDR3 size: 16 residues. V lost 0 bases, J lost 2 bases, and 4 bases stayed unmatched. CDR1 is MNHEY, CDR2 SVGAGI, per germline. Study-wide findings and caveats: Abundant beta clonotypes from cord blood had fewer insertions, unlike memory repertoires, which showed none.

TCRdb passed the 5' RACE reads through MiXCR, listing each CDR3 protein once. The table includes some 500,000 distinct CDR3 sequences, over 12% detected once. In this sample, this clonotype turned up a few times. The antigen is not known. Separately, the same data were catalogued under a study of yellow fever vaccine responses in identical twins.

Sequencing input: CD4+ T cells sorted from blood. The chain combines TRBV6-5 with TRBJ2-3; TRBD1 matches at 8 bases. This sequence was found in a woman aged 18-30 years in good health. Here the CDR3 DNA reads TGTGCCAGCAGTTACTCCAGGGGGCTACCCACAGATACGCAGTATTTT. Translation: CASSYSRGLPTDTQYF.